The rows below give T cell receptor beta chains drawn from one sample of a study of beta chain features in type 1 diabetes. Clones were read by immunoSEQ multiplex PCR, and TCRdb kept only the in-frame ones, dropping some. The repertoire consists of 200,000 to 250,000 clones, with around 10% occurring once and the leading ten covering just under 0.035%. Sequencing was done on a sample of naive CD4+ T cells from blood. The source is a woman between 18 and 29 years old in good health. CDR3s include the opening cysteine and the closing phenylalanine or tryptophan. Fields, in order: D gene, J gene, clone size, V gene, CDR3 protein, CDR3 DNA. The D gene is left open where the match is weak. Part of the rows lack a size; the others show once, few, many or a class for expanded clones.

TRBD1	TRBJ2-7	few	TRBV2	CASSEVTGAGEQYF	TGTGCCAGCAGTGAAGTAACAGGGGCAGGCGAGCAGTACTTC
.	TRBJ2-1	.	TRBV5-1	CASSVQDFEDEQFF	TGCGCCAGCAGCGTGCAGGACTTCGAGGATGAGCAGTTCTTC
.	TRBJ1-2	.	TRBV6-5	CASSYTGNGYTF	TGTGCCAGCAGTTACACAGGGAATGGCTACACCTTC
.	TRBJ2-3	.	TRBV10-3	CAIREEGAADTQYF	TGTGCCATCAGGGAGGAGGGGGCTGCGGATACGCAGTATTTT
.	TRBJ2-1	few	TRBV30	CAWGSGLRNEQFF	TGTGCCTGGGGCTCCGGACTTCGCAATGAGCAGTTCTTC
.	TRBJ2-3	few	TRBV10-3	CAISKQYTSTDTQYF	TGTGCCATCAGTAAACAGTACACTAGCACAGATACGCAGTATTTT
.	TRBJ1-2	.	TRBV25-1	CASSEWRGARRANYGYTF	TGTGCCAGCAGTGAATGGCGGGGGGCAAGGCGAGCTAACTATGGCTACACCTTC
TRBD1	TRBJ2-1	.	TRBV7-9	CASSVTGGVSPNEQFF	TGTGCCAGCAGCGTGACAGGGGGGGTCTCGCCTAATGAGCAGTTCTTC
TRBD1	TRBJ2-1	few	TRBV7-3	CASSRDRVSDEQFF	TGTGCCAGCAGCAGAGACAGGGTTAGCGATGAGCAGTTCTTC
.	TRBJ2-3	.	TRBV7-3	CASSQAGDTQYF	TGTGCCAGCAGCCAGGCTGGGGATACGCAGTATTTT